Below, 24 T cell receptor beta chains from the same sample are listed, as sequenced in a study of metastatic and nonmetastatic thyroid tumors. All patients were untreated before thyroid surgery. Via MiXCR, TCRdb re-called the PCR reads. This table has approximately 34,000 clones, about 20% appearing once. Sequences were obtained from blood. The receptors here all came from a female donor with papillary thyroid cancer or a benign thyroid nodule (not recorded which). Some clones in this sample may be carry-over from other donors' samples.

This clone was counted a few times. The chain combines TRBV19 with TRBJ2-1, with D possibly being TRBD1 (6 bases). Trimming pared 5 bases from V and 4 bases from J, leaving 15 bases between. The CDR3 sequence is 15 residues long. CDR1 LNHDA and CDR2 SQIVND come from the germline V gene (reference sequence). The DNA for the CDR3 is TGTGCCAGTAGTGTCCTTTACAGGGAATACAATGAGCAGTTCTTC. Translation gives CASSVLYREYNEQFF.

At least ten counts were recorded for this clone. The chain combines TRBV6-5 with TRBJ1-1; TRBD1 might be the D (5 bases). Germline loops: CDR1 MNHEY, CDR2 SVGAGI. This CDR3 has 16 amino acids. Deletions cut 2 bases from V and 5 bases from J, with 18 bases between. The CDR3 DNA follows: TGTGCCAGCAGTTACGGCCCGAGGAGGGGCTGGACTGAAGCTTTCTTT. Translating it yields CASSYGPRRGWTEAFF.

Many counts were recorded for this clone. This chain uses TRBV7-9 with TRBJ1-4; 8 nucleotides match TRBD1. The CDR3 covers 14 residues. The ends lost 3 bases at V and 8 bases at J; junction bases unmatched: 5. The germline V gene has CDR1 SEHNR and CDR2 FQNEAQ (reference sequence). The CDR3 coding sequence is TGTGCCAGCAGCTTCGGACAGGGCAGAGAAAAACTGTTTTTT. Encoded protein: CASSFGQGREKLFF.

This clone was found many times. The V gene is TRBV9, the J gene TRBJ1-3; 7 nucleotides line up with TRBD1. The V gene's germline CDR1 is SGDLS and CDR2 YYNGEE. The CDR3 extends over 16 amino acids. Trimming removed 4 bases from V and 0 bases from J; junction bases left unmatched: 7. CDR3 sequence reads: CASSPSGQASGNTIYF. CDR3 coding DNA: TGTGCCAGCAGCCCCTCCGGACAGGCCTCTGGAAACACCATATATTTT.

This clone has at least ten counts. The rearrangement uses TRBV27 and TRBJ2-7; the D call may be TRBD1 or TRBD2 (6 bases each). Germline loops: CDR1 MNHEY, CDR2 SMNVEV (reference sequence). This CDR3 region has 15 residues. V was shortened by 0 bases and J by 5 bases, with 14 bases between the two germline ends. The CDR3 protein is CASSLSRRGVDEQYF. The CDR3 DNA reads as TGTGCCAGCAGTTTATCGCGGAGGGGGGTCGACGAGCAGTACTTC.

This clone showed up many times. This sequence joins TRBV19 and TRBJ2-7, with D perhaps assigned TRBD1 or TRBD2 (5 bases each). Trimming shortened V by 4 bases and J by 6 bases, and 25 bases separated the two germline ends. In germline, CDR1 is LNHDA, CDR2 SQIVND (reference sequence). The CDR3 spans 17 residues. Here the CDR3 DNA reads TGTGCCAGTAGTACCCACGGGGCCTCGGAGGTCGTCGGCGAGCAGTACTTC. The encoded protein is CASSTHGASEVVGEQYF.

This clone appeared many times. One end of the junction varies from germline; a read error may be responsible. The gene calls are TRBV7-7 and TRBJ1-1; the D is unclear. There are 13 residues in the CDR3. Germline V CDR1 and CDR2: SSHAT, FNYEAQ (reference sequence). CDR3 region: CASSLDENTEAFF. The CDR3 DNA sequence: TGTGCTAGCAGCTTAGATGAGAACACTGAAGCTTTCTTT.

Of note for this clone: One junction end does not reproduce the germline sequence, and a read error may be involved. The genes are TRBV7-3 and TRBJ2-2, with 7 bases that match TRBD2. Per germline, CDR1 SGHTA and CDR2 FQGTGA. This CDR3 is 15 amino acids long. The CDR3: CASSPSGGNTRELFF. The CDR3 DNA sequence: TGTGCCAGCAGCCCTAGCGGTGGGAACACCCGGGAGCTGTTTTTT.

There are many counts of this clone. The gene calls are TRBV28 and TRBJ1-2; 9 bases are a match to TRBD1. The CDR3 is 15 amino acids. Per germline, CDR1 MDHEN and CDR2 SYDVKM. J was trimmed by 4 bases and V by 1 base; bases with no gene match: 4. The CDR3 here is CASSLYGQGIYGYTF. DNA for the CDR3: TGTGCCAGCAGTTTATACGGACAGGGGATCTATGGCTACACCTTC.

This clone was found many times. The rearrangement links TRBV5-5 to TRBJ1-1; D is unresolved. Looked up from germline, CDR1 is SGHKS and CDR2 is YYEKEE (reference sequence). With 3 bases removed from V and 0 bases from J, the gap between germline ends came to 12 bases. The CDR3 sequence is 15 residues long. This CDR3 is CASSSPADMNTEAFF. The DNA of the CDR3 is TGTGCCAGCAGCTCCCCGGCAGACATGAACACTGAAGCTTTCTTT.

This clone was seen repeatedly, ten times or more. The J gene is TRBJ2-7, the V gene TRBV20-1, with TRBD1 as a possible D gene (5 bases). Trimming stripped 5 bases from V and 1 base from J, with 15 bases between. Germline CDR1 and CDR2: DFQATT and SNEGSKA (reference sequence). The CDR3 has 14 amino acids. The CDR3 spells CSARDFQGSYEQYF. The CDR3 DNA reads TGCAGTGCTCGCGATTTTCAGGGTTCCTACGAGCAGTACTTC.

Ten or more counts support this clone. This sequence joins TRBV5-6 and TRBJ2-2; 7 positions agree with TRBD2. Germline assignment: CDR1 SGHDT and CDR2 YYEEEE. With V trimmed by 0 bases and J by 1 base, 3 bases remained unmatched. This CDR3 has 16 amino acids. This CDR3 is CASSLGLAENTGELFF. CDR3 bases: TGTGCCAGCAGCTTGGGGCTAGCGGAGAACACCGGGGAGCTGTTTTTT.

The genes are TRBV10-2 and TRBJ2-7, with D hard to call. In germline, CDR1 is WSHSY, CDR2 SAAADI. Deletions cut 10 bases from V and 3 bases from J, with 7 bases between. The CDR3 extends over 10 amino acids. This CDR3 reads CATFLYEQYF. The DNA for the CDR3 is TGCGCCACCTTTCTCTACGAGCAGTACTTC.

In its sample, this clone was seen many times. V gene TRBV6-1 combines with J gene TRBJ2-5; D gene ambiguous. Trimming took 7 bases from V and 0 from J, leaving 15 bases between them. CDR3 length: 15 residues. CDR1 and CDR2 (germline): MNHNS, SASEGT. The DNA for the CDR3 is TGTGCCAGCACCCGCACTTTGGATTACCAAGAGACCCAGTACTTC. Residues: CASTRTLDYQETQYF.

The CDR3 spells CASSPVAWGSYEQYF. In DNA, the CDR3 is TGCGCCAGCAGCCCCGTAGCGTGGGGGTCCTACGAGCAGTACTTC. The chain has TRBV5-1 and TRBJ2-7, with D perhaps assigned TRBD1 or TRBD2 (5 bases each). Trimming took off 4 bases at V and 1 base at J, with 15 bases between the two ends. CDR1 is SGHRS, CDR2 YFSETQ, per germline. The CDR3 spans 15 residues.

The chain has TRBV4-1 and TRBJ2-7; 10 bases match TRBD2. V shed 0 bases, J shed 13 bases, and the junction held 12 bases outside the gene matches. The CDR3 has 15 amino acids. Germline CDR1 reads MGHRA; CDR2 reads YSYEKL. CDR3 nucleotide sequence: TGCGCCAGCAGCCAAGATCGAGAGCGGGAGGGCCGATTATACTTC. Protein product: CASSQDREREGRLYF.

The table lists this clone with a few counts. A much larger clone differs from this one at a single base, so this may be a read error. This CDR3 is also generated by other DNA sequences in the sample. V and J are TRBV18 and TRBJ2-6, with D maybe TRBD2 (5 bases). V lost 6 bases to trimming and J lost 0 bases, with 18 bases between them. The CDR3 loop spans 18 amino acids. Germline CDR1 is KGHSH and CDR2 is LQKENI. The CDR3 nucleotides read TGTGCCAGCTCGCCTCCGGGATCCTACCTCTCTGGGGCCAACGTCCTGACTTTC. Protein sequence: CASSPPGSYLSGANVLTF.

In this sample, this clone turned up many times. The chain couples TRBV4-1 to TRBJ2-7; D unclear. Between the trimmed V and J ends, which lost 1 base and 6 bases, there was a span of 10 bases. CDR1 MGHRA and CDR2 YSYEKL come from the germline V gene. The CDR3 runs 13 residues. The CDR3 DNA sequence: TGCGCCAGCAGCCAAGGAGAAGACCGCGAGCAGTACTTC. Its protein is CASSQGEDREQYF.

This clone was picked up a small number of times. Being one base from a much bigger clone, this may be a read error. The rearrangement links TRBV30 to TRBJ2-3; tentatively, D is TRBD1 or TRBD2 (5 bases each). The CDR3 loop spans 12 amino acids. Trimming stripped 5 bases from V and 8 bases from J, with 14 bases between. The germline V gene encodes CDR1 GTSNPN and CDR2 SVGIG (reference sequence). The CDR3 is CAWAGSSGTQYF. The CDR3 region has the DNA TGTGCCTGGGCAGGGAGTTCAGGTACGCAGTATTTT.

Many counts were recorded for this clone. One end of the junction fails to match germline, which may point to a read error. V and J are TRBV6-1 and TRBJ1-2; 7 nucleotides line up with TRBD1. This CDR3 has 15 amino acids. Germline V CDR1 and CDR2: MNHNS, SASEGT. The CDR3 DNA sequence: TGTGCCAGCAGTGAAGGCCCGGGACAGTCCTATGGCTGCACCTTC. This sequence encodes CASSEGPGQSYGCTF.

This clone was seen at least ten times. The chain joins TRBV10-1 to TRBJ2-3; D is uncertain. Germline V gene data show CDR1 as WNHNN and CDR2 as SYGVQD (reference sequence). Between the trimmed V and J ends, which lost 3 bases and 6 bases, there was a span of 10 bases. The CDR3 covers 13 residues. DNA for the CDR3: TGCGCCAGCAGTGATAGACCGGCGGATACGCAGTATTTT. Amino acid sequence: CASSDRPADTQYF.

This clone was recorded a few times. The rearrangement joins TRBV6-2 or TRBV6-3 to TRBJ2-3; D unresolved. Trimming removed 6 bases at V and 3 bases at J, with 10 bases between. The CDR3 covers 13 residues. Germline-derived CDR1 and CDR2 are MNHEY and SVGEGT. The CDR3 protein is CASSWGTTDTQYF. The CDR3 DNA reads TGTGCCAGCAGCTGGGGTACTACAGATACGCAGTATTTT.

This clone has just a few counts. CDR3 nucleotide sequence: TGTGCCAGCAGTGTTAGCGGGGGGGTATACAATGAGCAGTTCTTC. As protein: CASSVSGGVYNEQFF. The chain couples TRBV28 to TRBJ2-5; 11 nucleotides line up with TRBD2. The J call may be incorrect, as the DNA end agrees better with TRBJ2-1. The germline CDR1 and CDR2 sequences are MDHEN and SYDVKM. This CDR3 has 15 amino acids.

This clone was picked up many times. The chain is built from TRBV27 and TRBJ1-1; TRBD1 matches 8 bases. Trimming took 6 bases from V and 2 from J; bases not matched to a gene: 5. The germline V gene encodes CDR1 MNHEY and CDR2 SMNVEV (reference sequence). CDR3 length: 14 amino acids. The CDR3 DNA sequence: TGTGCCAGCAGGGACAGGGTTGGAAACACTGAAGCTTTCTTT. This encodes CASRDRVGNTEAFF.